The rows below give T cell receptor beta chains drawn from one sample of a study of T cells after yellow fever vaccination. A single record per CDR3 protein comes from TCRdb applying MiXCR to the 5' RACE reads. The sample has some 340,000 distinct CDR3 sequences; over 4% are singletons. Sequenced here: PBMCs, sampled 5 days after the yellow fever booster vaccination. All receptors come from a man aged 18 to 30 who received the YFV17D yellow fever vaccine. Both conserved end residues are part of each CDR3. Each record gives: D gene, clone size, V gene, J gene, CDR3 protein, CDR3 DNA. The D gene is left open where the match is weak. Part of the rows lack a size; the others show once, few, many or a class for expanded clones.

d_gene: -; abundance: -; v_gene: TRBV4-2; j_gene: TRBJ1-5; CDR3aa: CASSQVEAGYQPQHF; CDR3nt: TGTGCCAGCAGCCAAGTTGAGGCAGGGTACCAGCCCCAGCATTTT
d_gene: -; abundance: few; v_gene: TRBV29-1; j_gene: TRBJ1-3; CDR3aa: CSVAEVSRNTIYF; CDR3nt: TGCAGCGTAGCCGAGGTATCGAGAAACACCATATATTTT
d_gene: -; abundance: few; v_gene: TRBV11-1; j_gene: TRBJ2-4; CDR3aa: CASSPLLRGAKNIQYF; CDR3nt: TGTGCCAGCAGCCCCCTGCTGAGGGGAGCCAAAAACATTCAGTACTTC
d_gene: -; abundance: -; v_gene: TRBV29-1; j_gene: TRBJ1-2; CDR3aa: CSGGGQARGYTF; CDR3nt: TGCAGCGGGGGGGGGCAGGCGCGTGGCTACACCTTC
d_gene: -; abundance: few; v_gene: TRBV6-1; j_gene: TRBJ1-5; CDR3aa: CASIEQGLGQPQHF; CDR3nt: TGTGCCAGCATAGAACAGGGCCTCGGGCAGCCCCAGCATTTT
d_gene: -; abundance: few; v_gene: TRBV7-9; j_gene: TRBJ1-1; CDR3aa: CASSLVEGAEAFF; CDR3nt: TGTGCCAGCAGCTTAGTGGAAGGTGCTGAAGCTTTCTTT
d_gene: -; abundance: -; v_gene: TRBV6-1; j_gene: TRBJ1-4; CDR3aa: CASSGGPKAVLKLFF; CDR3nt: TGTGCCAGCAGTGGGGGCCCGAAAGCTGTCCTAAAACTGTTTTTT
d_gene: -; abundance: many; v_gene: TRBV5-1; j_gene: TRBJ2-3; CDR3aa: CASSLTGNTQYF; CDR3nt: TGCGCCAGCAGCTTGACGGGAAATACGCAGTATTTT
d_gene: -; abundance: many; v_gene: TRBV9; j_gene: TRBJ1-3; CDR3aa: CASSVSGNTIYF; CDR3nt: TGTGCCAGCAGCGTATCTGGGAACACCATATATTTT
d_gene: TRBD1; abundance: many; v_gene: TRBV7-9; j_gene: TRBJ1-6; CDR3aa: CASSHGTVNSPLHF; CDR3nt: TGTGCCAGCAGCCATGGGACAGTCAATTCACCCCTCCACTTT
d_gene: TRBD1; abundance: few; v_gene: TRBV20-1; j_gene: TRBJ1-1; CDR3aa: CSVLGQGVGVVAAEAFF; CDR3nt: TGCAGTGTTCTGGGTCAGGGGGTGGGTGTCGTGGCGGCTGAAGCTTTCTTT
d_gene: -; abundance: -; v_gene: TRBV7-2; j_gene: TRBJ2-1; CDR3aa: CASSPRDPQFF; CDR3nt: TGTGCCAGCAGTCCCAGGGACCCGCAGTTCTTC
d_gene: -; abundance: -; v_gene: TRBV7-8; j_gene: TRBJ1-3; CDR3aa: CASSLLFSVSSGNTIYF; CDR3nt: TGTGCCAGCAGCTTATTGTTCAGCGTAAGCTCTGGAAACACCATATATTTT
d_gene: -; abundance: -; v_gene: TRBV6-5; j_gene: TRBJ2-7; CDR3aa: CASSYGTGSNEQYF; CDR3nt: TGTGCCAGCAGTTACGGTACCGGATCTAACGAGCAGTACTTC
d_gene: -; abundance: few; v_gene: TRBV21-1; j_gene: TRBJ1-5; CDR3aa: CASRLPEGFTRYSNQPQHF; CDR3nt: TGTGCCAGCAGGCTACCGGAGGGGTTCACCCGTTATAGCAATCAGCCCCAGCATTTT
d_gene: -; abundance: -; v_gene: TRBV5-5; j_gene: TRBJ2-3; CDR3aa: CASSPRGSQATDTQYF; CDR3nt: TGTGCCAGCAGCCCCCGTGGGAGCCAGGCGACAGATACGCAGTATTTT